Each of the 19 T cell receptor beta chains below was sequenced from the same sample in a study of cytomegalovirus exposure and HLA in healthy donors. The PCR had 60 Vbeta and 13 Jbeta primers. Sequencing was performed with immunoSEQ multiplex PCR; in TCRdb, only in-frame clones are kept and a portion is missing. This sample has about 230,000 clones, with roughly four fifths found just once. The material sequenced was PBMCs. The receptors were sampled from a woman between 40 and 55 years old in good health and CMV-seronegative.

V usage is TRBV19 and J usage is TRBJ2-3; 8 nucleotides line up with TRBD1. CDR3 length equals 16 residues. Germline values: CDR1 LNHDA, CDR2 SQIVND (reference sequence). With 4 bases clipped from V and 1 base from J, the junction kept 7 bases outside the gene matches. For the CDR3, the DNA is TGTGCCAGTAGTAAGGGGGAACAGGGGGGCACAGATACGCAGTATTTT. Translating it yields CASSKGEQGGTDTQYF.

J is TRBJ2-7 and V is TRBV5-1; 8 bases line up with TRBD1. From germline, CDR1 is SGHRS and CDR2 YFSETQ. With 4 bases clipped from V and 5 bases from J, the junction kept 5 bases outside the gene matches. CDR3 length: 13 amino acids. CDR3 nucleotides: TGCGCCAGCAGCAATACAGGGGGTAACGAGCAGTACTTC. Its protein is CASSNTGGNEQYF.

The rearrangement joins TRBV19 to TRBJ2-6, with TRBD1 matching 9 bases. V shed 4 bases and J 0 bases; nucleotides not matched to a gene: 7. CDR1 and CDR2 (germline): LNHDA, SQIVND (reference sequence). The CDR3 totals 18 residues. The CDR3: CASSSRGTGYSGANVLTF. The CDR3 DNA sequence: TGTGCCAGTAGTAGCCGTGGGACAGGGTACTCTGGGGCCAACGTCCTGACTTTC.

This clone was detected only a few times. The CDR3 bases are TGTGCCAGCAGCCAAGATGCACAAAGCTACGAGCAGTACTTC. This codes for CASSQDAQSYEQYF. The chain recombines TRBV4-2 with TRBJ2-7; the D is unclear. Germline-derived CDR1 and CDR2 are LGHNA and YNFKEQ. V was shortened by 0 bases and J by 3 bases, with 9 bases between the two germline ends. The CDR3 loop spans 14 amino acids.

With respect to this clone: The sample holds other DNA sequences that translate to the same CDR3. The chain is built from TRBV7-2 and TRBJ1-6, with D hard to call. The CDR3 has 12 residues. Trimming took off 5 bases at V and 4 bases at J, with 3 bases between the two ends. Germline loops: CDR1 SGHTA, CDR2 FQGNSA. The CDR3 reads CASSPYNSPLHF. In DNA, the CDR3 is TGTGCCAGCAGCCCTTATAATTCACCCCTCCACTTT.

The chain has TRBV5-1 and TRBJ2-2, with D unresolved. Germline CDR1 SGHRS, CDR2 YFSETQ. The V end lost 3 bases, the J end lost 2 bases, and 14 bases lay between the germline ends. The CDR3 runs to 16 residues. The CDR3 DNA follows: TGCGCCAGCAGCTCTTCAGGAAAGGAAAACACCGGGGAGCTGTTTTTT. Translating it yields CASSSSGKENTGELFF.

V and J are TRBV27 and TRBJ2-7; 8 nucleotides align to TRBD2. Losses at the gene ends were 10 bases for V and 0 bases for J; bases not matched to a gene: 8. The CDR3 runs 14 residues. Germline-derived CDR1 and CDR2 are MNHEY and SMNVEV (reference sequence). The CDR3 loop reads CATAQRGPSYEQYF. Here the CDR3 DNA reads TGTGCCACCGCACAGCGGGGGCCCTCCTACGAGCAGTACTTC.

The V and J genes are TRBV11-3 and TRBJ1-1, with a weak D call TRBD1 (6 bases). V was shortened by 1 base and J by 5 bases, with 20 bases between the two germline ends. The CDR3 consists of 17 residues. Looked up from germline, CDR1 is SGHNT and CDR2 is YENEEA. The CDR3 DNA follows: TGTGCCAGCAGCTTAGGAGGACAGTTACGAAATAGGACTGAAGCTTTCTTT. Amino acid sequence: CASSLGGQLRNRTEAFF.

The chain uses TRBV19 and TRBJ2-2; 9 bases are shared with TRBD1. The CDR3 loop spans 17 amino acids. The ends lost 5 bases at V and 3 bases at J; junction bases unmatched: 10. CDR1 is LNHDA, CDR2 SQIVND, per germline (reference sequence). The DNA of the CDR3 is TGTGCCAGTAGTTTTCCCCCCGACAGGGGGGACACCGGGGAGCTGTTTTTT. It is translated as CASSFPPDRGDTGELFF.

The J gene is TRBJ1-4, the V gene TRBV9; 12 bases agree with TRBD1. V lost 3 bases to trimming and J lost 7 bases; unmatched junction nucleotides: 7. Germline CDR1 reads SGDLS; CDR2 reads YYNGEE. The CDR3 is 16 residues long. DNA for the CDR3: TGTGCCAGCAGCGCGGGACAGGGGGCAGCCAGTGAAAAACTGTTTTTT. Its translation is CASSAGQGAASEKLFF. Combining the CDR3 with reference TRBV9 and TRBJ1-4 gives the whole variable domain DSGVTQTPKHLITATGQRVTLRCSPRSGDLSVYWYQQSLDQGLQFLIQYYNGEERAKGNILERFSAQQFPDLHSELNLSSLELGDSALYFCASSAGQGAASEKLFFGSGTQLSVL.

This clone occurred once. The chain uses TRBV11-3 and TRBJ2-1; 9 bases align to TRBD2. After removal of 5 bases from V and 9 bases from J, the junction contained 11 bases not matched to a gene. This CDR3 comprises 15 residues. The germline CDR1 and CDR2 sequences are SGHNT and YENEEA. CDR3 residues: CASSPGGAGGSEQFF. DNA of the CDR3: TGTGCCAGCAGCCCCGGGGGAGCGGGGGGCTCTGAGCAGTTCTTC.

The CDR3 protein is CASSSGQSGNEQFF. The CDR3 DNA reads TGTGCCAGCAGCTCGGGACAGTCGGGTAATGAGCAGTTCTTC. This chain uses TRBV5-4 with TRBJ2-1, with 7 bases fitting TRBD1. This CDR3 has 14 amino acids. The trim removed 3 bases at V and 7 bases at J, leaving 7 bases unmatched. Germline CDR1 SGHNT, CDR2 YYREEE (reference sequence).

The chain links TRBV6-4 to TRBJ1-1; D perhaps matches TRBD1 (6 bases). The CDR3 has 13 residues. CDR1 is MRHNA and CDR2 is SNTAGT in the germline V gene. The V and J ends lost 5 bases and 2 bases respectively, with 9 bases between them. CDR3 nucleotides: TGTGCCAGCAGTTCCGGGACAAACACTGAAGCTTTCTTT. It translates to CASSSGTNTEAFF.

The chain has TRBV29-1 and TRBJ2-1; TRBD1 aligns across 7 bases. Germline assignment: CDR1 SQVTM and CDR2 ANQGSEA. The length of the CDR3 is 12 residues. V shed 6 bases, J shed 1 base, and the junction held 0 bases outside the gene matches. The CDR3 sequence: CSVRGSYNEQFF. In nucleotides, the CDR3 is TGCAGCGTCAGGGGGTCCTACAATGAGCAGTTCTTC.

The CDR3: CASSVHRKNTEAFF. The CDR3 nucleotides read TGTGCCAGCAGTGTACACAGGAAAAACACTGAAGCTTTCTTT. The gene calls are TRBV6-5 and TRBJ1-1; D possibly corresponds to TRBD1 (5 bases). CDR1 is MNHEY and CDR2 is SVGAGI in the germline V gene. Trimming removed 5 bases from V and 2 bases from J, with 12 bases in between. CDR3 length: 14 residues.

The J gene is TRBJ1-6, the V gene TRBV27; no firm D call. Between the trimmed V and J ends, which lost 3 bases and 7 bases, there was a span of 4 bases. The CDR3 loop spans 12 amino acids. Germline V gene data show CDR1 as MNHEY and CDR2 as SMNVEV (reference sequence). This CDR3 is CASSLLNSPLHF. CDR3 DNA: TGTGCCAGCAGTTTGTTAAATTCACCCCTCCACTTT.

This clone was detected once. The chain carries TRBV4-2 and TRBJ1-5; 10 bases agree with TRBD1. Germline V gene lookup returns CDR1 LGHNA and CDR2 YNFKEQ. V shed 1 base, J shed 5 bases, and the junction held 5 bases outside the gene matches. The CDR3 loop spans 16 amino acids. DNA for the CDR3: TGTGCCAGCAGCCAAGGGGGGACAGGGGATTATCAGCCCCAGCATTTT. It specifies CASSQGGTGDYQPQHF.

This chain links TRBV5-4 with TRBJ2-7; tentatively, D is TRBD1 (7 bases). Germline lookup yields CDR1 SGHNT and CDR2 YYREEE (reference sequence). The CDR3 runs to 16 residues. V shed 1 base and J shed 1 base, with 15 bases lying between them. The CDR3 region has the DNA TGTGCCAGCAGCTTGAGGGCAGGGGGGATTTCCTACGAGCAGTACTTC. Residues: CASSLRAGGISYEQYF.

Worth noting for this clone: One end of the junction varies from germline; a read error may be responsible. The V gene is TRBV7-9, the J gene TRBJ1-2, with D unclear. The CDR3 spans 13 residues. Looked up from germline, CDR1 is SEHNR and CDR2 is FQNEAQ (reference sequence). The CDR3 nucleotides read TGTTCCAGCAGCACCACATCGAACTATGGCTACACCTTC. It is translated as CSSSTTSNYGYTF. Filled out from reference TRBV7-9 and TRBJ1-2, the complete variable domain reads DTGVSQNPRHKITKRGQNVTFRCDPISEHNRLYWYRQTLGQGPEFLTYFQNEAQLEKSRLLSDRFSAERPKGSFSTLEIQRTEQGDSAMYLCSSSTTSNYGYTFGSGTRLTVV.